One sample yielded the 22 T cell receptor beta chains listed below, sequenced in a study of blood T cell repertoires in COVID-19. Sequencing was performed with immunoSEQ multiplex PCR; in TCRdb, only in-frame clones are kept and a portion is missing. The sample has 100,000 to 150,000 clones; roughly three quarters are singletons. The sample taken for sequencing was peripheral blood. The receptors here all came from an older woman with acute or convalescent COVID-19.

This chain links TRBV2 with TRBJ2-7, with D possibly matching TRBD2 (6 bases). Germline CDR1 and CDR2: SNHLY and FYNNEI. Trimming pared 5 bases from V and 5 bases from J, leaving 22 bases between. This CDR3 has 16 residues. CDR3 coding DNA: TGTGCCAGCAGTTCCTCCTTTGGGGAGGACCTACACGAGCAGTACTTC. Translating it yields CASSSSFGEDLHEQYF.

This chain connects TRBV6-5 to TRBJ1-4; D is ambiguous. Germline CDR1 reads MNHEY; CDR2 reads SVGAGI. V shed 0 bases and J shed 4 bases, with 12 bases lying between them. The CDR3 runs 16 residues. The CDR3 coding sequence is TGTGCCAGCAGTTACTCCTGGGCAGCAAGTAATGAAAAACTGTTTTTT. Amino acid sequence: CASSYSWAASNEKLFF.

In its sample, this clone was seen once. The rearrangement uses TRBV9 and TRBJ1-2, with a possible D match to TRBD1 (6 bases). The V gene lost 3 bases and the J gene lost 1 base, with 13 bases spanning the gap. There are 15 residues in the CDR3. The germline V gene encodes CDR1 SGDLS and CDR2 YYNGEE. CDR3 loop: CASSGFSDSNYGYTF. CDR3 in DNA: TGTGCCAGCAGCGGCTTCTCGGACAGTAACTATGGCTACACCTTC. Complete variable domain (other parts from reference TRBV9 and TRBJ1-2): DSGVTQTPKHLITATGQRVTLRCSPRSGDLSVYWYQQSLDQGLQFLIQYYNGEERAKGNILERFSAQQFPDLHSELNLSSLELGDSALYFCASSGFSDSNYGYTFGSGTRLTVV.

The chain couples TRBV29-1 to TRBJ2-7, with 12 bases identical to TRBD2. Per the germline V gene, CDR1 is SQVTM and CDR2 is ANQGSEA. This CDR3 spans 14 amino acids. V was clipped by 7 bases and J by 2 bases; unmatched bases: 6. This CDR3 is CSALGLAGPYEQYF. CDR3 nucleotides: TGCAGCGCCCTGGGACTAGCGGGTCCCTACGAGCAGTACTTC.

This chain connects TRBV24-1 to TRBJ2-7; 11 bases map to TRBD1. Trimming cost V 3 bases and J 8 bases; bases outside gene matches: 8. Germline V gene lookup returns CDR1 KGHDR and CDR2 SFDVKD. The CDR3 contains 15 residues. CDR3 nucleotide sequence: TGTGCCACCAGTGATACCCGGGACAGGGGGAATAAGCAGTACTTC. The encoded protein is CATSDTRDRGNKQYF.

V and J are TRBV6-6 and TRBJ2-3; 7 bases align to TRBD2. After removal of 6 bases from V and 0 bases from J, the junction contained 21 bases not matched to a gene. There are 20 residues in the CDR3. Germline lookup yields CDR1 MNHNY and CDR2 SVGAGI (reference sequence). CDR3 DNA sequence: TGTGCCAGCAGCGGGGCCTTAGGGCGGGGGTTAACCCCTAGCACAGATACGCAGTATTTT. The encoded protein is CASSGALGRGLTPSTDTQYF.

V and J are TRBV28 and TRBJ1-2; D is unclear. CDR1 and CDR2 (germline): MDHEN, SYDVKM. The V end was cut by 5 bases, the J end by 0 bases, with 19 bases between. This CDR3 is 17 amino acids long. CDR3 in amino acids: CASSPSGATPSNYGYTF. CDR3 nucleotides: TGTGCCAGCAGTCCTTCAGGCGCTACCCCCTCTAACTATGGCTACACCTTC.

The rearrangement links TRBV30 to TRBJ1-2; TRBD1 agrees at 12 bases. The V gene's germline CDR1 is GTSNPN and CDR2 SVGIG (reference sequence). The CDR3 covers 16 residues. The V and J ends lost 4 bases and 8 bases, in that order; junction bases with no gene match: 14. The CDR3 DNA follows: TGTGCCTGGATTGCTACACCGGGACAGGGGGCGAGGGGCTACACCTTC. It is translated as CAWIATPGQGARGYTF.

The V call is TRBV4-3, the J call TRBJ1-3; 11 bases are a match to TRBD1. Trimming took 0 bases from V and 0 from J; bases not matched to a gene: 10. CDR1 is LGHNA, CDR2 YSLEER, per germline. This CDR3 is built from 20 residues. The CDR3: CASSQDRGTGGRPSGNTIYF. CDR3 in DNA: TGCGCCAGCAGCCAAGATCGTGGGACAGGGGGGCGACCCTCTGGAAACACCATATATTTT.

The V call is TRBV9, the J call TRBJ2-3; 7 bases are shared with TRBD1. The CDR3 contains 14 residues. The V gene end was trimmed by 4 bases and the J gene end by 4 bases; junction bases not matched to a gene: 6. Germline V gene sequence: CDR1 SGDLS, CDR2 YYNGEE. For the CDR3, the DNA is TGTGCCAGCAGCCTCTTAGGGGGCCCAGATACGCAGTATTTT. The encoded protein is CASSLLGGPDTQYF. The full variable domain, in which reference TRBV9 and TRBJ2-3 provide the parts outside the CDR3, is DSGVTQTPKHLITATGQRVTLRCSPRSGDLSVYWYQQSLDQGLQFLIQYYNGEERAKGNILERFSAQQFPDLHSELNLSSLELGDSALYFCASSLLGGPDTQYFGPGTRLTVL.

The V call is TRBV6-1, the J call TRBJ2-7; D is ambiguous. V lost 2 bases and J lost 5, with 16 bases in between. Germline loops: CDR1 MNHNS, CDR2 SASEGT. This CDR3 comprises 15 residues. The CDR3: CASSERLSLVDEQYF. CDR3 sequence (DNA): TGTGCCAGCAGTGAAAGACTGTCCCTTGTAGACGAGCAGTACTTC.

The chain links TRBV30 to TRBJ1-3; 8 bases fit TRBD1. The V and J ends lost 2 bases and 16 bases, in that order; junction bases with no gene match: 10. This CDR3 has 12 residues. CDR1 and CDR2 from the germline V gene are GTSNPN and SVGIG (reference sequence). In nucleotides, the CDR3 is TGTGCCTGGAGTCTTAGGACAGGGCTAAGCTATTTT. Its protein product is CAWSLRTGLSYF.

The chain has TRBV6-5 and TRBJ1-5; the match to TRBD1 covers 8 bases. CDR3 length: 11 residues. J was trimmed by 16 bases and V by 8 bases; bases with no gene match: 10. Germline V CDR1 and CDR2: MNHEY, SVGAGI. In DNA, the CDR3 is TGTGCCAGCGGAATGACAGGGGTTAGCCATTTT. Translated: CASGMTGVSHF.

In its sample, this clone was seen once. The gene calls are TRBV6-5 and TRBJ2-1; 10 bases align to TRBD2. The trim removed 6 bases at V and 9 bases at J, leaving 5 bases unmatched. CDR3 length equals 13 residues. The germline V gene encodes CDR1 MNHEY and CDR2 SVGAGI. Written as DNA, the CDR3 is TGTGCCAGCAGCCGCCTAGCGGGGGCTGAGCAGTTCTTC. It is translated as CASSRLAGAEQFF.

The chain couples TRBV4-1 to TRBJ2-3, with 11 nucleotides matching TRBD1. V dropped 3 bases and J dropped 5; count of bases not matched to a gene: 7. Germline lookup yields CDR1 MGHRA and CDR2 YSYEKL. The CDR3 has 16 amino acids. Here the CDR3 DNA reads TGCGCCAGCAGCCAGGGGCCGGGACAGGGGGGAGATACGCAGTATTTT. Translation: CASSQGPGQGGDTQYF.

The chain is built from TRBV25-1 and TRBJ2-5; possible D gene TRBD1, 6 bases. Looked up from germline, CDR1 is MGHDK and CDR2 is SYGVNS. Trimming removed 2 bases from V and 2 bases from J, with 15 bases in between. This CDR3 is 16 amino acids long. CDR3 amino acids: CASSEARGTIQETQYF. CDR3 nucleotide sequence: TGTGCCAGCAGTGAAGCCCGAGGGACAATACAAGAGACCCAGTACTTC.

The chain employs TRBV5-4 and TRBJ2-1; 13 bases match TRBD2. The CDR3 contains 16 residues. Germline V gene data show CDR1 as SGHNT and CDR2 as YYREEE (reference sequence). V shed 3 bases and J 9 bases; nucleotides not matched to a gene: 9. CDR3 loop: CASSSEGLAGAGEQFF. CDR3 DNA sequence: TGTGCCAGCAGCTCCGAAGGACTAGCGGGGGCGGGTGAGCAGTTCTTC.

The genes are TRBV29-1 and TRBJ2-7; 9 bases map to TRBD1. This CDR3 has 13 residues. V lost 4 bases, J lost 4 bases, and 5 bases stayed unmatched. The germline V gene encodes CDR1 SQVTM and CDR2 ANQGSEA. The CDR3 region is CSVVGTGQYEQYF. The DNA for the CDR3 is TGCAGCGTTGTAGGGACAGGGCAGTACGAGCAGTACTTC.

The chain is built from TRBV9 and TRBJ2-2; 11 nucleotides align to TRBD1. J was trimmed by 5 bases and V by 4 bases; bases with no gene match: 7. The CDR3 spans 16 residues. CDR1 is SGDLS, CDR2 YYNGEE, per germline. The CDR3 spells CASSKWDRGVTGELFF. CDR3 nucleotide sequence: TGTGCCAGCAGCAAATGGGACAGGGGGGTAACCGGGGAGCTGTTTTTT.

This chain joins TRBV6-2 or TRBV6-3 and TRBJ2-7; D perhaps matches TRBD1 (5 bases). Trimming left V 5 bases short and J 7 bases short, with 12 bases between. The germline gives CDR1 MNHEY, CDR2 SVGEGT. There are 12 residues in the CDR3. The CDR3 is CASSPGPGEQYF. The CDR3 DNA reads as TGTGCCAGCAGTCCAGGGCCAGGGGAGCAGTACTTC.

The chain is built from TRBV6-6 and TRBJ1-1; D may be TRBD1 (5 bases). Germline V CDR1 and CDR2: MNHNY, SVGAGI (reference sequence). V was clipped by 7 bases and J by 4 bases, with 22 bases between them. The CDR3 runs to 16 residues. The CDR3 coding sequence is TGTGCCAGCACGGGGGGGTTTGGGTTCGAGAGCACTGAAGCTTTCTTT. This encodes CASTGGFGFESTEAFF.

This rearrangement joins TRBV7-6 to TRBJ1-6, with no clear D. V dropped 4 bases and J dropped 7 bases, with 14 bases sitting between them. The CDR3 is made up of 15 amino acids. Germline values: CDR1 SGHVS, CDR2 FNYEAQ. The CDR3 DNA reads as TGTGCCAGCAGCTCCTCTGTCCTGTCCAATTCACCCCTCCACTTT. Its protein product is CASSSSVLSNSPLHF.